A selection of T cell receptor beta chains follows, all from one sample in a study of beta chain features in type 1 diabetes. The data were produced by immunoSEQ multiplex PCR, yet TCRdb's version contains in-frame clones alone and is incomplete. The table includes 140,000 to 150,000 clones, over 9.5% detected once. The sample consisted of naive CD4+ T cells from blood. The receptors originated from a man between 18 and 29 years old in good health. Both conserved end residues are part of each CDR3. D genes are given only for firm matches. The size entry is marked missing in some rows and otherwise reads once, few, many or a size class.

clone_size d_call j_call v_call cdr3_nt cdr3_aa
few TRBD2 TRBJ2-5 TRBV7-8 TGTGCCAGCAGCTTAAGTCGGACTAGCTGGGGGGAGACCCAGTACTTC CASSLSRTSWGETQYF
- TRBD2 TRBJ2-1 TRBV9 TGTGCCAGCAGCGTAAGCGGGACTAGCGTCCACAATGAGCAGTTCTTC CASSVSGTSVHNEQFF
- TRBD1 TRBJ2-3 TRBV4-3 TGCGCCAGCAGCCAAGCCTACCGGACAGGGTCAGATACGCAGTATTTT CASSQAYRTGSDTQYF
- TRBD1 TRBJ1-2 TRBV19 TGTGCCAGTAGTATAGGGGACAGGGGACACAACTATGGCTACACCTTC CASSIGDRGHNYGYTF
- - TRBJ1-5 TRBV6-6 TGTGCCAGCAGTTACGCAGGGTGGGAACAGCCCCAGCATTTT CASSYAGWEQPQHF
- - TRBJ1-1 TRBV2 TGTGCCAGCAGTCAAGGGGCATTAGGTGAAGCTTTCTTT CASSQGALGEAFF
- TRBD2 TRBJ2-4 TRBV30 TGTGCCTGGAGGGGGAGGGACTTCATACTAGCCAAAAACATTCAGTACTTC CAWRGRDFILAKNIQYF
few TRBD1 TRBJ2-2 TRBV5-5 TGTGCCAGCAGGACAGGGCTCACCGGGGAGCTGTTTTTT CASRTGLTGELFF
- - TRBJ2-1 TRBV6-1 TGTGCCAGCAGTGGGATGGGACAAAATAACAATGAGCAGTTCTTC CASSGMGQNNNEQFF
few - TRBJ1-1 TRBV4-1 TGCGCCAGCAGCCAAGTGTTTAGGACAGACATGAACACTGAAGCTTTCTTT CASSQVFRTDMNTEAFF
- TRBD1 TRBJ2-7 TRBV19 TGTGCCAGTAGTCAGACGACAGGGGCCTACGAGCAGTACTTC CASSQTTGAYEQYF
many - TRBJ2-1 TRBV5-1 TGCGCCAGCAGCTTTGACTCGAACAATGAGCAGTTCTTC CASSFDSNNEQFF
- TRBD1 TRBJ1-2 TRBV19 TGTGCCAGTAGTCAATGGACAGGGGCTAACTATGGCTACACCTTC CASSQWTGANYGYTF
many - TRBJ2-5 TRBV23-1 TGCGCCAGCAGTCAACCGGGGTCGAGGGTTCAAGAGACCCAGTACTTC CASSQPGSRVQETQYF
- - TRBJ2-1 TRBV7-2 TGTGCCAGCAGACGCGGGGGCCAATACAATGAGCAGTTCTTC CASRRGGQYNEQFF
- - TRBJ2-1 TRBV7-6 TGTGCCAGCAGCCGACGTATCAGGGGCAGCTCCTACAATGAGCAGTTCTTC CASSRRIRGSSYNEQFF
- TRBD1 TRBJ1-2 TRBV18 TGTGCCAGCTCACCGCGACAGGGGGAGGGCTACACCTTC CASSPRQGEGYTF
few - TRBJ1-5 TRBV18 TGTGCCAGCTCATCCGGCAGGGAGGGTCAGCCCCAGCATTTT CASSSGREGQPQHF
- - TRBJ1-2 TRBV4-3 TGCGCCAGCAGCCAAGGGAGCAGAATCTATGGCTACACCTTC CASSQGSRIYGYTF
few - TRBJ1-3 TRBV9 TGTGCCAGCAGCGTAGTGTCGGAGGGAAACACCATATATTTT CASSVVSEGNTIYF
few TRBD1 TRBJ2-7 TRBV10-3 TGTGCCGTCAGAAGCCGGGACAGGGTTTACTACGAGCAGTACTTC CAVRSRDRVYYEQYF
many TRBD1 TRBJ1-5 TRBV23-1 TGCGCCAGCAGTCAATCACCACCCCCGACAGGGGACCAGCCCCAGCATTTT CASSQSPPPTGDQPQHF
few - TRBJ1-1 TRBV19 TGTGCCAGCGCGAGTAAAATCACTGAAGCTTTCTTT CASASKITEAFF
few TRBD2 TRBJ2-1 TRBV6-4 TGTGCCAGCAGTGACTGGTCGGCGGGGGGGCCCAATGAGCAGTTCTTC CASSDWSAGGPNEQFF
- - TRBJ1-3 TRBV29-1 TGCAGCGGGGGGGAGAAGGGAAACACCATATATTTT CSGGEKGNTIYF
- - TRBJ2-3 TRBV7-2 TGTGCCAGCAGCTTGGGTCCAGAGGCAGATACGCAGTATTTT CASSLGPEADTQYF
- - TRBJ2-4 TRBV7-2 TGTGCCAGCAGCTTGACCGGGGAGTTAAACATTCAGTACTTC CASSLTGELNIQYF
- TRBD1 TRBJ2-7 TRBV30 TGTGCCTGGACCCCTGGACAGGTCAACCACGAGCAGTACTTC CAWTPGQVNHEQYF
many TRBD1 TRBJ2-1 TRBV29-1 TGCAGCGTTCAGGGGGCCGGTGAGCAGTTCTTC CSVQGAGEQFF
- TRBD1 TRBJ2-3 TRBV4-3 TGCGCCAGCAGCCAAGTGGGGACAGGGGGGGCAGATACGCAGTATTTT CASSQVGTGGADTQYF
few TRBD2 TRBJ2-3 TRBV7-2 TGTGCCAGCAGCTTAGCCGGTAGCGGGGGGGCCGGGACAGATACGCAGTATTTT CASSLAGSGGAGTDTQYF
few - TRBJ1-5 TRBV7-9 TGTGCCAGCAGCCCTATCAAAGGGGTAAGCAATCAGCCCCAGCATTTT CASSPIKGVSNQPQHF